The source of this TCR beta chain is a study of regulatory T cells in long-lasting Graves disease. This clonotype was seen at least ten times. The antigen is not known. Libraries of TCR beta came from iRepertoire HTBI primers plus Arm-PCR of CDR3 regions. MiXCR, run by TCRdb on the multiplex PCR reads, gives a single entry per CDR3 protein. Here the sample spans under 400,000 distinct CDR3 sequences, around 17% being singletons. Overall study findings and caveats: Favored usage of TRBV28, TRBJ1-2 and TRBJ2-5 was recorded in persistent disease.

The time point here: newly diagnosed GD, antithyroid drugs for less than 3 months. PBMC-derived RNA was used for the TCR library. Germline CDR1 is SGHTA and CDR2 is FQGNSA. Trimming took off 5 bases at V and 6 bases at J, with 14 bases between the two ends. This CDR3 region has 14 residues. The same sample was also used in a study of T cells in Graves' hyperthyroidism and ophthalmopathy. That paper notes: The HTBI primer set was used in a first-round RT-PCR of the TCR CDR3. Most expanded thyroid clonotypes above 0.001 recurred in blood. Researchers report that a 13 V-J model separated ophthalmopathy from stable hyperthyroidism.

The genes are TRBV7-2 and TRBJ2-4; D is uncertain. The material was peripheral blood mononuclear cells (PBMCs), obtained at new diagnosis, from a patient treated with antithyroid drugs. The source of this sequence is a middle-aged man with Graves disease. CDR3 bases: TGTGCCAGCAGCCCAACGCGGACCGTAAACATTCAGTACTTC. It is translated as CASSPTRTVNIQYF.